A selection of T cell receptor beta chains follows, all from one sample in a study of blood T cell repertoires in COVID-19. TCRdb's table, derived via immunoSEQ multiplex PCR, lists solely in-frame clones and lacks some. This table holds 100,000 to 120,000 clones, 75% to 90% found once. Sequenced input: peripheral blood. The receptors derive from a woman aged 50 to 65 with acute or convalescent COVID-19. CDR3s include the opening cysteine and the closing phenylalanine or tryptophan.

>TRBV13|TRBJ2-7
CASSSRISTVYEQYF
>TRBV18|TRBJ1-1
CASSPVTGANTEAFF
>TRBV5-1|TRBJ2-7
CASSSGTASYEQYF
>TRBV3-1/TRBV3-2|TRBJ2-5
CASSQVGGKMETQYF
>TRBV7-9|TRBJ2-3
CASSLGTADLKRDTQYF
>TRBV6-5|TRBJ1-1
CACGIDRNTEAFF
>TRBV9|TRBJ2-1
CASSGGSFTYNEQFF
>TRBV12-3/TRBV12-4|TRBJ1-1
CASSLWESAEAFF
>TRBV7-9|TRBJ1-3
CASSLPRGGNTIYF
>TRBV2|TRBJ1-2
CASTPGSSDGYTF
>TRBV14|TRBJ2-2
CASSHLLAGDTGELFF
>TRBV30|TRBJ2-7
CAWKRGQGSYEQYF
>TRBV12-3/TRBV12-4|TRBJ1-1
CASSTIGGTEAFF
>TRBV7-2|TRBJ1-4
CASSPGQTIGGEKLFF
>TRBV3-1/TRBV3-2|TRBJ1-2
CASSQGSGGGYTF
>TRBV6-1|TRBJ1-6
CASSEQYNSPLHF
>TRBV12-3/TRBV12-4|TRBJ1-2
CASRRTGSESYTF
>TRBV2|TRBJ1-6
CASRLQMVESNSPLHF
>TRBV6-5|TRBJ1-5
CASSWQAEQPQHF
>TRBV4-1|TRBJ1-2
CASSQEGRDQNGYTF
>TRBV7-8|TRBJ1-4
CASSPRGKKLFF
>TRBV7-6|TRBJ2-7
CASSLAMAGGSYEQYF
>TRBV4-2|TRBJ1-4
CASSQSLNEKLFF
>TRBV7-2|TRBJ2-3
CASSPGQGLDTQYF
>TRBV5-4|TRBJ1-6
CASSFQGSGNSPLHF
>TRBV28|TRBJ1-1
CASSLLANTEAFF
>TRBV2|TRBJ1-1
CASKRGQMNTEAFF
>TRBV27|TRBJ1-2
CASSLSGQGLYGYTF
>TRBV7-9|TRBJ2-2
CASSLSVTGELFF
>TRBV19|TRBJ1-2
CASSIEGKGTLIQGYGYTF
>TRBV7-2|TRBJ1-1
CASSLGVLMNTEAFF
>TRBV5-4|TRBJ1-2
CASRLERAGYGYTF
>TRBV29-1|TRBJ2-7
CSVGGDEKYEQYF
>TRBV27|TRBJ1-1
CASSPLYRRADTEAFF
>TRBV24-1|TRBJ2-5
CATSFGGVGGTETQYF
>TRBV7-9|TRBJ2-1
CASSLAPGQVYNEQFF
>TRBV28|TRBJ2-4
CASSLRRLAGELKNIQYF
>TRBV3-1/TRBV3-2|TRBJ1-1
CASSNTPTGAEAFF
>TRBV2|TRBJ2-5
CASSVKYAVLETQYF
>TRBV6-6|TRBJ1-3
CASSGPTTGSGNTIYF
>TRBV10-3|TRBJ1-6
CAITDGNNSPLHF
>TRBV6-5|TRBJ2-3
CASSYTEREWEDTQYF
>TRBV7-9|TRBJ2-7
CASTPGRAREEQYF
>TRBV10-2|TRBJ2-2
CASRVLNTGELFF
>TRBV30|TRBJ2-3
CAWRGGVTQYF
>TRBV18|TRBJ1-3
CASSDQRGSGNTIYF
>TRBV4-3|TRBJ2-7
CASSQGDRLNEQYF
>TRBV5-1|TRBJ1-2
CASSQGQGYGYTF
>TRBV7-9|TRBJ2-7
CASSLVAGTTHGEQYF
>TRBV19|TRBJ1-5
CASSTGQGNQPQHF
>TRBV5-8|TRBJ2-1
CASSLAKYTSGRLVNEQFF
>TRBV4-1|TRBJ2-5
CASSQDPWAETQYF
>TRBV2|TRBJ2-1
CASSALGLALELEQFF
>TRBV6-1|TRBJ1-6
CASSEAGWTAVNSPLHF